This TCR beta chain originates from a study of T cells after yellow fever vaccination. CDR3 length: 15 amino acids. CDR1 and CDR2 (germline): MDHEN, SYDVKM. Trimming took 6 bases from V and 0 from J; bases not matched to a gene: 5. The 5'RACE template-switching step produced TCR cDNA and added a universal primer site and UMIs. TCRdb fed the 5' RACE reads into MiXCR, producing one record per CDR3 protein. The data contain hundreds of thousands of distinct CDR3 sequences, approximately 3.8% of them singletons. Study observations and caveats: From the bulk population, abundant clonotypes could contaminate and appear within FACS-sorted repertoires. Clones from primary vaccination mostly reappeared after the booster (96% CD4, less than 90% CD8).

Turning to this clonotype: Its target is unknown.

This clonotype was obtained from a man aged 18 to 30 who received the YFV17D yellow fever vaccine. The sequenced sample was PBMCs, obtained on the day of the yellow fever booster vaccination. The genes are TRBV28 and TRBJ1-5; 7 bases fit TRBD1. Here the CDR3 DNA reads TGTGCCAGCAGGACCGGGACAGTTAGCAATCAGCCCCAGCATTTT. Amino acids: CASRTGTVSNQPQHF.